This T cell receptor (beta chain) was sequenced in a study of blood T cell repertoires in COVID-19. In the study overall: Samples of COVID-19 (acute and convalescent) were obtained from the United States, Italy and Spain. PBMCs, B-cell-depleted T cells, or T cells were the source of the cDNA or gDNA that made up the material.

Per the authors' pipeline: Amplification of reference gene primers provided the estimated nucleated cell counts. Assay used: immunoSEQ multiplex PCR; TCRdb lists only in-frame clones, some missing. V, J and clone size derive from that table, while D and trimming were established from the DNA sequence. The data show under 300,000 clones, around 81% seen once. This clonotype originated in a woman aged 60 to 75 with active or convalescent COVID-19. Sequenced sample: peripheral blood.

Here the CDR3 reads CSVDSRREEKFF. In DNA, the CDR3 is TGCAGCGTTGATTCGCGGCGGGAAGAGAAATTCTTC. The V and J genes are TRBV29-1 and TRBJ2-1, with D maybe TRBD2 (6 bases). This CDR3 contains 12 residues. Germline CDR1 and CDR2: SQVTM and ANQGSEA. With 3 bases removed from V and 16 bases from J, the gap between germline ends came to 19 bases.